This T cell receptor beta chain was profiled in a study of blood T cell repertoires in COVID-19. Across the study: The cDNA or gDNA used as material had been derived from T cells, B-cell-depleted T cells, or PBMCs.

Data came from immunoSEQ multiplex PCR; TCRdb stores just in-frame clones and leaves some out. This table holds around 220,000 clones, around 85% found once. Material for sequencing was peripheral blood. This receptor was obtained from a human donor in a cohort sampled during active COVID-19.

The CDR3 DNA follows: TGTGCCTGGCTGGGACTCTCGAACACCGGGGAGCTGTTTTTT. This encodes CAWLGLSNTGELFF. The chain employs TRBV30 and TRBJ2-2, with D perhaps TRBD2 (6 bases). The CDR3 has 14 residues. With 5 bases removed from V and 0 bases from J, the gap between germline ends came to 10 bases. CDR1 and CDR2 (germline): GTSNPN, SVGIG (reference sequence). Variable domain in full (rest from reference TRBV30 and TRBJ2-2): SQTIHQWPATLVQPVGSPLSLECTVEGTSNPNLYWYRQAAGRGLQLLFYSVGIGQISSEVPQNLSASRPQDRQFILSSKKLLLSDSGFYLCAWLGLSNTGELFFGEGSRLTVL.